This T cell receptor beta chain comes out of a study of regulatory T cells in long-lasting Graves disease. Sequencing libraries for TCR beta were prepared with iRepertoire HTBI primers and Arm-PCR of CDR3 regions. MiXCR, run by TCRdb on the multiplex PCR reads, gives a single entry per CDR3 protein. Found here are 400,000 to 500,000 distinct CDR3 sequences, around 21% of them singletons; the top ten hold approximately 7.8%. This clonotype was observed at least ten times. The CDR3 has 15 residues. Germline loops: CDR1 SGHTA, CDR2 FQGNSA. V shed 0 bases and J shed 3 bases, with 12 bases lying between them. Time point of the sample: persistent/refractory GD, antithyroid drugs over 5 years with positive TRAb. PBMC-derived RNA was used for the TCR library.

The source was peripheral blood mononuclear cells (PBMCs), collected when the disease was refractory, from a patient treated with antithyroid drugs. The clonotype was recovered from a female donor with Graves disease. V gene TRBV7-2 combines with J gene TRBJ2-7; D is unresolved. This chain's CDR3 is CASSLALAQIYEQYF. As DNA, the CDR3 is TGTGCCAGCAGCTTAGCGTTAGCCCAGATCTACGAGCAGTACTTC.